The 9 T cell receptor beta chains given below trace back to one sample, sequenced in a study of siplizumab effects on memory and regulatory T cells (dated by TCRdb to the late 2010s). Library preparation was by the immunoSEQ multiplex PCR assay. Entries here come from immuneACCESS through TCRdb and include only in-frame sequences with V and J called. Some clones fail to appear in such tables; in the studies checked, an unresolved V gene covers under half of the shortfall, and the cause of the remainder is unknown. The sample profile shows approximately 120,000 clones; 90% to 95% of them were found once. Of the sample, around 0.15% falls within the top ten clones. The sample taken for sequencing was non-Treg CD4+ T cells sorted from blood. The cell subset or site label on this specimen signifies: FACS-sorted unstimulated CD4+ non-regulatory T cells. All receptors derive from a human donor in good health.

The genes are TRBV7-6 and TRBJ2-2, with D perhaps TRBD1 or TRBD2 (7 bases each). Germline CDR1 reads SGHVS; CDR2 reads FNYEAQ. The CDR3 covers 15 residues. Trimming took off 1 base at V and 5 bases at J, with 11 bases between the two ends. The chain's CDR3 is CASSLGQGGTGELFF. In DNA form, the CDR3 reads TGTGCCAGCAGCTTAGGACAGGGAGGGACCGGGGAGCTGTTTTTT. Combining the CDR3 with reference TRBV7-6 and TRBJ2-2 gives the whole variable domain GAGVSQSPRYKVTKRGQDVALRCDPISGHVSLYWYRQALGQGPEFLTYFNYEAQQDKSGLPNDRFSAERPEGSISTLTIQRTEQRDSAMYRCASSLGQGGTGELFFGEGSRLTVL.

This clone occurred a few times. V is TRBV28 and J is TRBJ1-6, with unresolved D. Trimming shortened V by 5 bases and J by 13 bases, and 15 bases separated the two germline ends. Germline V gene lookup returns CDR1 MDHEN and CDR2 SYDVKM. The CDR3 sequence is 13 residues long. CDR3 residues: CASSSLGVSPLHF. For the CDR3, the DNA is TGTGCCAGCAGTAGCTTGGGAGTGTCCCCCCTCCACTTT.

This chain joins TRBV9 and TRBJ1-1; 10 bases agree with TRBD1. The CDR3 extends over 15 amino acids. The germline CDR1 and CDR2 sequences are SGDLS and YYNGEE. V lost 1 base to trimming and J lost 4 bases; unmatched junction nucleotides: 4. The CDR3 loop is CASSVRDRGFTEAFF. In nucleotides, the CDR3 is TGTGCCAGCAGCGTAAGGGACAGGGGTTTCACTGAAGCTTTCTTT.

This clone was seen a handful of times. The same CDR3 is also encoded by other DNA sequences in this sample. The CDR3 here is CASSLGEYTGELFF. In DNA, the CDR3 is TGTGCCAGCAGCTTGGGGGAGTACACCGGGGAGCTGTTTTTT. The chain employs TRBV5-6 and TRBJ2-2, with TRBD2 as a possible D gene (5 bases). Germline loops: CDR1 SGHDT, CDR2 YYEEEE. The CDR3 is 14 amino acids. Trimming left V 0 bases short and J 3 bases short, with 6 bases between.

This clone was recorded once. The rearrangement links TRBV19 to TRBJ1-2; 10 positions match TRBD1. V shed 6 bases and J 7 bases; nucleotides not matched to a gene: 5. Germline V gene data show CDR1 as LNHDA and CDR2 as SQIVND (reference sequence). The CDR3 loop spans 13 amino acids. CDR3 sequence reads: CASRGQGMGGYTF. DNA for the CDR3: TGTGCCAGTAGGGGACAGGGGATGGGTGGCTACACCTTC.

The genes are TRBV9 and TRBJ2-7; TRBD2 agrees at 12 bases. The CDR3 is 15 amino acids. Germline CDR1 reads SGDLS; CDR2 reads YYNGEE. Trimming took 1 base from V and 5 from J; bases not matched to a gene: 4. CDR3 sequence reads: CASSVYGLAGNEQYF. In nucleotides, the CDR3 is TGTGCCAGCAGCGTATACGGACTAGCGGGGAACGAGCAGTACTTC.

This sequence joins TRBV7-2 and TRBJ1-5; D gene ambiguous. The germline CDR1 and CDR2 sequences are SGHTA and FQGNSA. This CDR3 comprises 16 residues. The V end was cut by 5 bases, the J end by 3 bases, with 17 bases between. CDR3 in DNA: TGTGCCAGCAGCCGGACCTCCGGTACCCTCAATCAGCCCCAGCATTTT. Its protein is CASSRTSGTLNQPQHF.

This clone was detected only once. This chain uses TRBV18 with TRBJ1-2; D perhaps matches TRBD1 (5 bases). V lost 3 bases, J lost 2 bases, and 10 bases lay in between. Germline CDR1 and CDR2: KGHSH and LQKENI. The CDR3 sequence is 14 residues long. The CDR3 is CASSPDSTNYGYTF. The CDR3 coding sequence is TGTGCCAGCTCACCCGACAGTACGAACTATGGCTACACCTTC.

This chain uses TRBV19 with TRBJ1-4; 7 bases map to TRBD1. Germline CDR1 is LNHDA and CDR2 is SQIVND (reference sequence). The CDR3 sequence is 15 residues long. V was clipped by 6 bases and J by 4 bases; unmatched bases: 8. CDR3 residues: CASRGGAVGNEKLFF. The CDR3 nucleotides are TGTGCCAGTAGAGGGGGCGCCGTAGGTAATGAAAAACTGTTTTTT.